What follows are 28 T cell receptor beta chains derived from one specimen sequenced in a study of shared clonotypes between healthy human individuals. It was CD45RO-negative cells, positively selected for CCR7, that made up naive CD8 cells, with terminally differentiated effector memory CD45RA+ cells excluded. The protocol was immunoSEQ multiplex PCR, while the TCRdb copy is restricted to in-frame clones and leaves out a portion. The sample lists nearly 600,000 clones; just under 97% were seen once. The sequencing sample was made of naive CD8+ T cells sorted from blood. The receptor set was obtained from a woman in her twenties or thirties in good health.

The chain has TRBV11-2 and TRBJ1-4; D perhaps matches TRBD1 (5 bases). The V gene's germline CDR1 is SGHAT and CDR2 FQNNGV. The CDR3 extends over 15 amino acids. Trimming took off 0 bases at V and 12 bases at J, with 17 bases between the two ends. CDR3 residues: CASSLDLAGNAELFF. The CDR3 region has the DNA TGTGCCAGCAGCTTAGATCTCGCAGGGAATGCGGAACTGTTTTTT.

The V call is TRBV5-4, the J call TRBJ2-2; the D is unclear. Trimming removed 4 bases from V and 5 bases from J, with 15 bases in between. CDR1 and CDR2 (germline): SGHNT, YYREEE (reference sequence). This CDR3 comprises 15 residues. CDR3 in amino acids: CASSAESVGTGELFF. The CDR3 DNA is TGTGCCAGCAGCGCCGAGTCGGTAGGGACCGGGGAGCTGTTTTTT.

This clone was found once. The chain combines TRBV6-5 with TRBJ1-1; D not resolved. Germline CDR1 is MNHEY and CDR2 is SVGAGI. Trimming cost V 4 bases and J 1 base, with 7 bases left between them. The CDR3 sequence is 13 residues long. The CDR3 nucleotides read TGTGCCAGCAGTTTCGGGTCGAACACTGAAGCTTTCTTT. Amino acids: CASSFGSNTEAFF.

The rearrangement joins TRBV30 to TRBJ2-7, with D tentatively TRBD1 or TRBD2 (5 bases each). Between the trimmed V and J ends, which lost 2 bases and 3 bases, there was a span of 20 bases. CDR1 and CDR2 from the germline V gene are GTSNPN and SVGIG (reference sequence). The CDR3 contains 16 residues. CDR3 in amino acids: CAWSLGETPLYYEQYF. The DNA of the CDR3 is TGTGCCTGGAGTTTAGGGGAGACCCCTCTCTACTACGAGCAGTACTTC.

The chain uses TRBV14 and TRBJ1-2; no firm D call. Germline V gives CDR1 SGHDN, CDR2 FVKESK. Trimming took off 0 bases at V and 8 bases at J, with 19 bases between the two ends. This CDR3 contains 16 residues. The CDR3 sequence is CASSQDSNSRLGGYTF. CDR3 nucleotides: TGTGCCAGCAGCCAAGACTCGAACAGCCGTTTGGGGGGCTACACCTTC.

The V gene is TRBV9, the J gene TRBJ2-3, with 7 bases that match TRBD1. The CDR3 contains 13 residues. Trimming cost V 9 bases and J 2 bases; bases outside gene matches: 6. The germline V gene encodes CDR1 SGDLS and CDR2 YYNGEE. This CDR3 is CATEGTDTDTQYF. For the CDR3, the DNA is TGTGCCACCGAGGGGACAGACACAGATACGCAGTATTTT.

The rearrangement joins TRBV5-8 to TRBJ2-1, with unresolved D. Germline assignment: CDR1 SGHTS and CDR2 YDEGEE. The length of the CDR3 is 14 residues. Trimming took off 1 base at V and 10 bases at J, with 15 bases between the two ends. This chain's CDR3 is CASSLNRDGREQFF. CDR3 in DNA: TGTGCCAGCAGCTTGAATCGAGACGGAAGAGAGCAGTTCTTC.

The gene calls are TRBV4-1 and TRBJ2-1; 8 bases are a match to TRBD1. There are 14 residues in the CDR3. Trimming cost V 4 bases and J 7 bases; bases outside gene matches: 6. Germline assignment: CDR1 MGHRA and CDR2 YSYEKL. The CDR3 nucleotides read TGCGCCAGCAGCCTCGGACAGGGTGCGAATGAGCAGTTCTTC. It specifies CASSLGQGANEQFF.

CDR3: CASSQHFTSGRAKNIQYF. CDR3 in DNA: TGCGCCAGCAGCCAACACTTTACTAGCGGGAGAGCCAAAAACATTCAGTACTTC. The V gene is TRBV4-1, the J gene TRBJ2-4; 11 bases line up with TRBD2. The CDR3 loop spans 18 amino acids. Germline V gene lookup returns CDR1 MGHRA and CDR2 YSYEKL. The V and J ends lost 2 bases and 0 bases, in that order; junction bases with no gene match: 6.

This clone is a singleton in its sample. CDR3 amino acids: CASSLELAGADEQFF. CDR3 in DNA: TGTGCCAGCAGCTTAGAACTAGCGGGAGCCGATGAGCAGTTCTTC. The chain recombines TRBV11-2 with TRBJ2-1; the match to TRBD2 covers 11 bases. This CDR3 has 15 amino acids. V was clipped by 0 bases and J by 8 bases; unmatched bases: 3. CDR1 and CDR2 (germline): SGHAT, FQNNGV.

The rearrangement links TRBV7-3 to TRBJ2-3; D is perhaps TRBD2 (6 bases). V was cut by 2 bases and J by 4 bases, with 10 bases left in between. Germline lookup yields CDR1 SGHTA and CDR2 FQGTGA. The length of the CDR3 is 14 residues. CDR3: CASSLWGVADTQYF. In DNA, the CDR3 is TGTGCCAGCAGCTTATGGGGGGTGGCAGATACGCAGTATTTT.

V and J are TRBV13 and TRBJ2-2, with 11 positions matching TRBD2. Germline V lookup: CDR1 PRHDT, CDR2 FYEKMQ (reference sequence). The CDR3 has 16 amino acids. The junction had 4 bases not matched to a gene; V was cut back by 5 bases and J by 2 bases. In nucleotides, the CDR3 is TGTGCCAGCAGCCGTCGACTAGCGGGAAACACCGGGGAGCTGTTTTTT. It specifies CASSRRLAGNTGELFF.

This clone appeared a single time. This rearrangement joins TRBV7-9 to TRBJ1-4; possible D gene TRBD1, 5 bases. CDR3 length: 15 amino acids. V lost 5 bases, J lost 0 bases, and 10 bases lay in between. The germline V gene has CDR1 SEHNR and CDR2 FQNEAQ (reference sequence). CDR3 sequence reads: CASSQGGATNEKLFF. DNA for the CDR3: TGTGCCAGCAGCCAAGGAGGGGCAACTAATGAAAAACTGTTTTTT.

This CDR3 is CASSAGTTYEQYF. The CDR3 DNA sequence: TGTGCCAGCAGCGCCGGGACAACCTACGAGCAGTACTTC. This chain connects TRBV7-3 to TRBJ2-7; D might be TRBD1 (6 bases). Germline lookup yields CDR1 SGHTA and CDR2 FQGTGA. The CDR3 loop spans 13 amino acids. V lost 5 bases and J lost 2, with 10 bases in between.

The CDR3 DNA reads as TGTGCCAGCAGTTTTCAGGGGGCAGGACAGCCCCAGCATTTT. Residues: CASSFQGAGQPQHF. The V call is TRBV28, the J call TRBJ1-5; 8 nucleotides line up with TRBD1. The J segment lost 7 bases and the V segment lost 3 bases, leaving 5 bases of the junction unmatched. The CDR3 extends over 14 amino acids. Per germline, CDR1 MDHEN and CDR2 SYDVKM.

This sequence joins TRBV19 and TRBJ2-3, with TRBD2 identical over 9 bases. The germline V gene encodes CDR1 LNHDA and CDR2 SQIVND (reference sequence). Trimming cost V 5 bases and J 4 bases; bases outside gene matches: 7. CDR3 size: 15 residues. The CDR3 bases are TGTGCCAGTAGTTTGGGTAGCGGGAGTGCAGATACGCAGTATTTT. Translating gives CASSLGSGSADTQYF.

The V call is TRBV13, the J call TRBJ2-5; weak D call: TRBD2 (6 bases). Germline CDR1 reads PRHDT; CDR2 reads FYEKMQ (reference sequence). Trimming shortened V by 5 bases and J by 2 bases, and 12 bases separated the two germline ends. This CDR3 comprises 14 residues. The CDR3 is CASSAGTFQETQYF. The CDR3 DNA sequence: TGTGCCAGCAGCGCGGGGACTTTTCAAGAGACCCAGTACTTC.

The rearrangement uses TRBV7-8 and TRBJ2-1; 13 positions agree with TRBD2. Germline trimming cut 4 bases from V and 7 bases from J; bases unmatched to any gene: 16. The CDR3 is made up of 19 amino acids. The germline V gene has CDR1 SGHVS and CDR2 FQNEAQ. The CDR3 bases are TGTGCCAGCAGCTGGGGACTAGCGGGATCTACCCTCGGGGGGAATGAGCAGTTCTTC. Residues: CASSWGLAGSTLGGNEQFF.

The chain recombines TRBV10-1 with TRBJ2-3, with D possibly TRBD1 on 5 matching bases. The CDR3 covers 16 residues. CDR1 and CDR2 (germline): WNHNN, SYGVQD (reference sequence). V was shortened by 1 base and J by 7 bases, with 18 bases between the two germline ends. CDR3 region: CASSELRTPGHNTQYF. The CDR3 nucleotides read TGCGCCAGCAGTGAGTTGAGGACCCCCGGACATAATACGCAGTATTTT.

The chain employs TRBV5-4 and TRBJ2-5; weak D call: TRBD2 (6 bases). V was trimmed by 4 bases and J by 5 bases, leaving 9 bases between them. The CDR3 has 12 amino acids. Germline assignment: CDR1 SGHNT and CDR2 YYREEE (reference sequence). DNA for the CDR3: TGTGCCAGCAGCGTAGGAGGGGAGACCCAGTACTTC. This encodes CASSVGGETQYF. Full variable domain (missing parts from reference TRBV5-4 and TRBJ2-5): ETGVTQSPTHLIKTRGQQVTLRCSSQSGHNTVSWYQQALGQGPQFIFQYYREEENGRGNFPPRFSGLQFPNYSSELNVNALELDDSALYLCASSVGGETQYFGPGTRLLVL.

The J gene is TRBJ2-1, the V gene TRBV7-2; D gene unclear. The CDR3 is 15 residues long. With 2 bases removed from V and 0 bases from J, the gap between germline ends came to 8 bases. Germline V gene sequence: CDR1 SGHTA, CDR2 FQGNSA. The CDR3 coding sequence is TGTGCCAGCAGCTTATACGGGTCCTCCTACAATGAGCAGTTCTTC. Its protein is CASSLYGSSYNEQFF.

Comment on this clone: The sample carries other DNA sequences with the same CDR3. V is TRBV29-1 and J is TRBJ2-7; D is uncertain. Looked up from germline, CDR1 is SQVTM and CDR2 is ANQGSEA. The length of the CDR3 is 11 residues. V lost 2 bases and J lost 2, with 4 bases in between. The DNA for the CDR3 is TGCAGCGTTGAAACCGCCTACGAGCAGTACTTC. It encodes CSVETAYEQYF.

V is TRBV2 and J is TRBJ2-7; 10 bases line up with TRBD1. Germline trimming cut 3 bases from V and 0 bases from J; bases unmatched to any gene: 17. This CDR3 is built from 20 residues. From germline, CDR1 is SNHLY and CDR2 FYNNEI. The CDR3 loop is CASSEGTGAGREGSSYEQYF. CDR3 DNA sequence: TGTGCCAGCAGTGAGGGGACAGGGGCCGGGCGGGAAGGATCCTCCTACGAGCAGTACTTC. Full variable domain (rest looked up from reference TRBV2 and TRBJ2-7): EPEVTQTPSHQVTQMGQEVILRCVPISNHLYFYWYRQILGQKVEFLVSFYNNEISEKSEIFDDQFSVERPDGSNFTLKIRSTKLEDSAMYFCASSEGTGAGREGSSYEQYFGPGTRLTVT.

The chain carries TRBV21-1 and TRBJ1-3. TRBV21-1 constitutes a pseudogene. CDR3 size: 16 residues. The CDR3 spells CASRAIIQHARNTIYF. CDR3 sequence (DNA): TGTGCCAGCAGAGCGATAATACAACACGCACGAAACACCATATATTTT.

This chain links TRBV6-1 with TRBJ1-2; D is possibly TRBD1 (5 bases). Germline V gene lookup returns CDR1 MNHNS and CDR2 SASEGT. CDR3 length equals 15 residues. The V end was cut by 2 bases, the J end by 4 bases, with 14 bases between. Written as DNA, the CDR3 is TGTGCCAGCAGTGAAACACCCGGGACGGGCTATGGCTACACCTTC. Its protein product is CASSETPGTGYGYTF.

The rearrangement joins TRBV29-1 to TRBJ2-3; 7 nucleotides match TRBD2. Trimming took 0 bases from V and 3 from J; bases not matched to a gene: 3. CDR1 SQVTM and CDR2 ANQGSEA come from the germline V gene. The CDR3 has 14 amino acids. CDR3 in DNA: TGCAGCGTTGAAGACCGGACTAGTACAGATACGCAGTATTTT. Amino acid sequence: CSVEDRTSTDTQYF.

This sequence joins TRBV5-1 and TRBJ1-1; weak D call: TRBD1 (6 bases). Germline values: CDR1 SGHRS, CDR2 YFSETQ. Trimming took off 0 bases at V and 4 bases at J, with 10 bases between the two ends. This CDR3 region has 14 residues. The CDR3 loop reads CASSLGQGSTEAFF. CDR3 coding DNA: TGCGCCAGCAGCTTGGGGCAGGGGAGCACTGAAGCTTTCTTT.

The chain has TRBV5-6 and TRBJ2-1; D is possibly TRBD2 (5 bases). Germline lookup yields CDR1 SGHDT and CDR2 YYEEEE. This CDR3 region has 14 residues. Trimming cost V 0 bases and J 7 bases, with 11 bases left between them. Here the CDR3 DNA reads TGTGCCAGCAGCTTGGACTCAACGGGGAATGAGCAGTTCTTC. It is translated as CASSLDSTGNEQFF.